Following are 26 T cell receptor beta chains from one sample sequenced in a study of response to subunit inactivated influenza vaccine. TCRdb independently ran MiXCR on the RT-PCR reads; one entry per CDR3 protein. The table shows roughly 620,000 distinct CDR3 sequences, with about 11% occurring only once. These data were also reused for a study on T cells expressing NK-cell markers. That work adds: Production of TCR beta cDNA relied on 5'RACE template switching with UMIs.

The sample here was PBMCs from blood, taken on the day of vaccination. The receptors were sampled from a man aged 50 to 60 who received an inactivated influenza vaccine.

The gene calls are TRBV5-1 and TRBJ2-5; D possibly uses TRBD1 or TRBD2 (5 bases each). The V gene's germline CDR1 is SGHRS and CDR2 YFSETQ. The V and J ends lost 4 bases and 5 bases respectively, with 18 bases between them. The CDR3 runs to 15 residues. The CDR3 DNA reads TGCGCCAGCAGCCGGGATGGGCAGGGCGGGGAGACCCAGTACTTC. Encoded protein: CASSRDGQGGETQYF.

The V call is TRBV4-2, the J call TRBJ2-2; TRBD2 matches at 8 bases. This CDR3 spans 16 amino acids. V lost 0 bases, J lost 3 bases, and 3 bases stayed unmatched. Germline V CDR1 and CDR2: LGHNA, YNFKEQ. The DNA for the CDR3 is TGTGCCAGCAGCCAAGAAAGCGGGGGTTACACCGGGGAGCTGTTTTTT. Residues: CASSQESGGYTGELFF.

The chain combines TRBV24-1 with TRBJ2-1; tentatively, D is TRBD1 or TRBD2 (5 bases each). Trimming shortened V by 4 bases and J by 4 bases, and 16 bases separated the two germline ends. This CDR3 has 16 amino acids. Germline V CDR1 and CDR2: KGHDR, SFDVKD. The CDR3 coding sequence is TGTGCCACCAGTGACCGATCCGGGACGTTATACAATGAGCAGTTCTTC. It translates to CATSDRSGTLYNEQFF.

The rearrangement uses TRBV6-1 and TRBJ1-1; tentative D call: TRBD1 (5 bases). V lost 8 bases and J 11 bases, leaving 24 bases between the germline ends. The CDR3 extends over 14 amino acids. In germline, CDR1 is MNHNS, CDR2 SASEGT. CDR3 loop: CASGPGRAITGAFF. The CDR3 region has the DNA TGTGCCAGCGGTCCGGGACGGGCTATTACCGGGGCTTTCTTT.

There are many counts of this clonotype. CDR3 amino acids: CASSLSSSSDTQYF. CDR3 DNA: TGCGCCAGCAGCCTGTCTAGTAGTTCAGATACGCAGTATTTT. This chain links TRBV5-1 with TRBJ2-3; no firm D call. V was cut by 4 bases and J by 4 bases, with 13 bases left in between. The V gene's germline CDR1 is SGHRS and CDR2 YFSETQ. The CDR3 spans 14 residues.

The CDR3 coding sequence is TGTGCCAGCAGCCAAGATTTAGTAGCGGGAGGGTGGCAGTTCTTC. Translation gives CASSQDLVAGGWQFF. This chain joins TRBV3-1 and TRBJ2-1; 11 nucleotides agree with TRBD2. CDR3 length: 15 amino acids. V gave up 0 bases and J gave up 12 bases; unmatched junction bases: 7. The germline V gene has CDR1 LGHDT and CDR2 YNNKEL (reference sequence).

CDR3 region: CAWSVQGGGGYTF. The CDR3 DNA reads as TGTGCCTGGAGTGTACAAGGGGGAGGTGGCTACACCTTC. V is TRBV30 and J is TRBJ1-2, with D possibly being TRBD1 (6 bases). Germline CDR1 and CDR2: GTSNPN and SVGIG (reference sequence). This CDR3 has 13 amino acids. Trimming removed 0 bases from V and 7 bases from J, with 12 bases in between.

The chain links TRBV6-5 to TRBJ2-1, with D possibly TRBD2 on 6 matching bases. The ends were cut back, 0 bases at V and 4 bases at J, with 16 bases in the middle. There are 17 residues in the CDR3. Germline values: CDR1 MNHEY, CDR2 SVGAGI. In DNA form, the CDR3 reads TGTGCCAGCAGTTACTCGCGGGCCGGGGGACCATACAATGAGCAGTTCTTC. Its protein is CASSYSRAGGPYNEQFF.

This clonotype was recorded a few times. This chain joins TRBV3-1 and TRBJ1-3, with unresolved D. V lost 0 bases, J lost 0 bases, and 9 bases lay in between. The CDR3 is made up of 16 amino acids. Per the germline V gene, CDR1 is LGHDT and CDR2 is YNNKEL (reference sequence). Here the CDR3 DNA reads TGTGCCAGCAGCCAAGATTTGGCAGCCTCTGGAAACACCATATATTTT. Its protein is CASSQDLAASGNTIYF.

The table lists this clonotype with a few counts. The gene calls are TRBV7-6 and TRBJ2-3; D unclear. Deletions cut 0 bases from V and 4 bases from J, with 8 bases between. The CDR3 has 14 residues. Looked up from germline, CDR1 is SGHVS and CDR2 is FNYEAQ. CDR3 nucleotide sequence: TGTGCCAGCAGCTTAGCATGGAGTCCAGATACGCAGTATTTT. This gives the protein CASSLAWSPDTQYF.

The chain is built from TRBV7-9 and TRBJ2-1, with D unresolved. The ends were cut back, 5 bases at V and 6 bases at J, with 5 bases in the middle. CDR3 length: 11 residues. Germline V CDR1 and CDR2: SEHNR, FQNEAQ (reference sequence). CDR3 nucleotides: TGTGCCAGCAGCCCCCCCAATGAGCAGTTCTTC. Its protein is CASSPPNEQFF. Supplemented by reference TRBV7-9 and TRBJ2-1, the full variable domain reads DTGVSQNPRHKITKRGQNVTFRCDPISEHNRLYWYRQTLGQGPEFLTYFQNEAQLEKSRLLSDRFSAERPKGSFSTLEIQRTEQGDSAMYLCASSPPNEQFFGPGTRLTVL.

This clonotype has just a few counts. The CDR3 DNA sequence: TGTGCCAGCAGCGCAACTTTCGGGAACACTGAAGCTTTCTTT. This codes for CASSATFGNTEAFF. The V call is TRBV9, the J call TRBJ1-1; D ambiguous. This CDR3 has 14 residues. Trimming left V 3 bases short and J 1 base short, with 10 bases between. Germline V lookup: CDR1 SGDLS, CDR2 YYNGEE.

This clonotype has a handful of counts. The chain employs TRBV15 and TRBJ2-7; TRBD1 matches 10 bases. The germline V gene has CDR1 LNHNV and CDR2 YYDKDF (reference sequence). J was trimmed by 6 bases and V by 8 bases; bases with no gene match: 7. This CDR3 is built from 13 residues. The CDR3 DNA follows: TGTGCCACCGGAAGGGACAGGGGTAGCGAGCAGTACTTC. This encodes CATGRDRGSEQYF.

There are a few counts of this clonotype. The CDR3 DNA reads TGTGCCAGCAGCCTTTGGCGGGGGGGCAATGAGCAGTTCTTC. It codes for CASSLWRGGNEQFF. The rearrangement links TRBV11-2 to TRBJ2-1; the match to TRBD2 covers 9 bases. The CDR3 has 14 residues. With V trimmed by 5 bases and J by 6 bases, 5 bases remained unmatched. The germline V gene encodes CDR1 SGHAT and CDR2 FQNNGV.

This clonotype was observed many times. This chain joins TRBV5-5 and TRBJ2-2; D unresolved. The CDR3 is made up of 15 amino acids. Germline-derived CDR1 and CDR2 are SGHKS and YYEKEE (reference sequence). Trimming left V 1 base short and J 2 bases short, with 9 bases between. The DNA for the CDR3 is TGTGCCAGCAGCTTGTACATCTCCAACACCGGGGAGCTGTTTTTT. Encoded protein: CASSLYISNTGELFF. The variable domain in full, with the rest retrieved from reference TRBV5-5 and TRBJ2-2, is DAGVTQSPTHLIKTRGQQVTLRCSPISGHKSVSWYQQVLGQGPQFIFQYYEKEERGRGNFPDRFSARQFPNYSSELNVNALLLGDSALYLCASSLYISNTGELFFGEGSRLTVL.

This clonotype was seen a handful of times. Here the CDR3 DNA reads TGCAGCGGGCGGACACAGGGGACTTCCTACGAGCAGTACTTC. This encodes CSGRTQGTSYEQYF. The genes are TRBV29-1 and TRBJ2-7; possible D gene TRBD1, 7 bases. CDR3 length equals 14 residues. CDR1 is SQVTM, CDR2 ANQGSEA, per germline. V was shortened by 7 bases and J by 1 base, with 17 bases between the two germline ends.

This clonotype has just a few counts. The chain uses TRBV4-3 and TRBJ1-5; D is undetermined. Germline values: CDR1 LGHNA, CDR2 YSLEER. Trimming removed 0 bases from V and 0 bases from J, with 3 bases in between. The CDR3 is made up of 14 amino acids. This CDR3 is CASSQELSNQPQHF. CDR3 DNA sequence: TGCGCCAGCAGCCAAGAACTTAGCAATCAGCCCCAGCATTTT.

The table lists this clonotype with many counts. The chain joins TRBV7-8 to TRBJ2-3, with D perhaps matching TRBD2 (6 bases). Trimming removed 4 bases from V and 7 bases from J, with 12 bases in between. The CDR3 covers 13 residues. Per the germline V gene, CDR1 is SGHVS and CDR2 is FQNEAQ. CDR3 residues: CASSYGRGNTQYF. Written as DNA, the CDR3 is TGTGCCAGCAGCTATGGGCGGGGAAATACGCAGTATTTT. The variable domain in full, completed from reference TRBV7-8 and TRBJ2-3, reads GAGVSQSPRYKVAKRGQDVALRCDPISGHVSLFWYQQALGQGPEFLTYFQNEAQLDKSGLPSDRFFAERPEGSVSTLKIQRTQQEDSAVYLCASSYGRGNTQYFGPGTRLTVL.

This clonotype was detected a few times. The chain couples TRBV20-1 to TRBJ2-3; 13 bases fit TRBD2. CDR1 and CDR2 from the germline V gene are DFQATT and SNEGSKA (reference sequence). Losses at the gene ends were 6 bases for V and 2 bases for J; bases not matched to a gene: 11. This CDR3 has 17 residues. The CDR3 coding sequence is TGCAGTGCCCAGACTAGCGGGAGGCCCCGTAACACAGATACGCAGTATTTT. Amino acid sequence: CSAQTSGRPRNTDTQYF.

The V and J genes are TRBV27 and TRBJ2-7, with D perhaps TRBD2 (6 bases). The length of the CDR3 is 13 residues. Per germline, CDR1 MNHEY and CDR2 SMNVEV (reference sequence). V lost 10 bases, J lost 0 bases, and 13 bases lay in between. The CDR3 sequence: CATKTGSSYEQYF. The CDR3 nucleotides are TGTGCCACTAAAACCGGGAGCTCCTACGAGCAGTACTTC.

The rearrangement uses TRBV5-1 and TRBJ2-7, with D perhaps being TRBD1 or TRBD2 (5 bases each). The CDR3 extends over 16 amino acids. The V gene's germline CDR1 is SGHRS and CDR2 YFSETQ. The V end lost 4 bases, the J end lost 0 bases, and 17 bases lay between the germline ends. The CDR3 DNA reads as TGCGCCAGCAGCCCTACCGGGGCTGTAGTCTCCTACGAGCAGTACTTC. It specifies CASSPTGAVVSYEQYF.

The chain employs TRBV7-8 and TRBJ2-3; no clear D gene. The V end was cut by 3 bases, the J end by 0 bases, with 13 bases between. The CDR3 covers 16 residues. Germline assignment: CDR1 SGHVS and CDR2 FQNEAQ. The CDR3 here is CASSFRARTSTDTQYF. CDR3 in DNA: TGTGCCAGCAGCTTTAGAGCACGTACTAGCACAGATACGCAGTATTTT.

Only a few counts were recorded for this clonotype. The gene calls are TRBV27 and TRBJ2-7, with 9 bases fitting TRBD2. J was trimmed by 5 bases and V by 3 bases; bases with no gene match: 8. This CDR3 is built from 15 residues. CDR1 MNHEY and CDR2 SMNVEV come from the germline V gene (reference sequence). The CDR3 is CASSFSGSISHEQYF. The CDR3 bases are TGTGCCAGCAGTTTTAGCGGGAGCATTTCCCACGAGCAGTACTTC.

This clonotype showed up just a few times. V and J are TRBV6-2 or TRBV6-3 and TRBJ1-4; no firm D call. The V end lost 2 bases, the J end lost 7 bases, and 17 bases lay between the germline ends. Germline V gene lookup returns CDR1 MNHEY and CDR2 SVGEGT. The CDR3 has 16 amino acids. CDR3 protein: CASSYGVGDVSEKLFF. The CDR3 DNA follows: TGTGCCAGCAGTTACGGAGTCGGAGATGTGAGTGAAAAACTGTTTTTT.

The rearrangement links TRBV5-1 to TRBJ1-1; TRBD1 aligns across 9 bases. Looked up from germline, CDR1 is SGHRS and CDR2 is YFSETQ. The CDR3 totals 16 residues. Germline trimming cut 0 bases from V and 4 bases from J; bases unmatched to any gene: 7. The CDR3 is CASSLAGQGLGTEAFF. In DNA form, the CDR3 reads TGCGCCAGCAGCTTGGCCGGACAGGGGTTGGGCACTGAAGCTTTCTTT.

This clonotype was picked up a small number of times. This chain links TRBV27 with TRBJ2-2; D is unresolved. V was shortened by 3 bases and J by 6 bases, with 11 bases between the two germline ends. The germline V gene encodes CDR1 MNHEY and CDR2 SMNVEV (reference sequence). This CDR3 has 14 amino acids. CDR3 amino acids: CASSFSFTAGELFF. The CDR3 DNA sequence: TGTGCCAGCAGTTTCTCGTTTACCGCCGGGGAGCTGTTTTTT.